Listed below are T cell receptor beta chains from one sample, sequenced in a study of CD8+CD57+ T cells in acquired aplastic anemia. TCRdb reprocessed the reads with MiXCR, giving one entry per CDR3 protein. This sample has about 150,000 distinct CDR3 sequences, with more than 40% found just once. Source material: sorted CD4+, CD8+, or CD8+CD57+ T cells (not recorded which) from PBMCs. The receptors shown here come from a human donor with aplastic anemia. CDR3s include the opening cysteine and the closing phenylalanine or tryptophan. D genes are given only for firm matches. Clone sizes are given selectively: once, few, many, or a class where the clone is expanded.

d_call | clone_size | j_call | v_call | cdr3_aa | cdr3_nt
TRBD1 | many | TRBJ2-5 | TRBV24-1 | CATSDFGTGEETQYF | TGTGCCACCAGTGATTTTGGGACAGGGGAAGAGACCCAGTACTTC
- | - | TRBJ2-7 | TRBV10-3 | CAISGSQGITSYEQYF | TGTGCCATCAGCGGGAGTCAGGGGATAACCTCCTACGAGCAGTACTTC
- | - | TRBJ2-7 | TRBV5-1 | CASSLMTNEQYF | TGCGCCAGCAGCTTGATGACTAATGAGCAGTACTTC
- | - | TRBJ1-1 | TRBV19 | CASSIWTEAFF | TGTGCCAGTAGTATATGGACTGAAGCTTTCTTT
- | many | TRBJ2-7 | TRBV9 | CASSVGDSYEQYF | TGTGCCAGCAGCGTAGGGGACTCCTACGAGCAGTACTTC
TRBD1 | - | TRBJ1-6 | TRBV7-3 | CASSVGTGDSPLHF | TGTGCCAGCAGCGTCGGGACAGGGGATTCACCCCTCCACTTT
- | many | TRBJ1-2 | TRBV25-1 | CASSKGGGYGYTF | TGTGCCAGCAGTAAGGGGGGCGGCTATGGCTACACCTTC
- | - | TRBJ1-1 | TRBV20-1 | CSAKKGVSIAEAFF | TGCAGTGCTAAGAAAGGGGTATCGATCGCTGAAGCTTTCTTT
TRBD2 | many | TRBJ2-5 | TRBV7-9 | CASRLWPGGSVETQYF | TGTGCCAGCAGATTATGGCCCGGCGGGAGTGTAGAGACCCAGTACTTC
- | - | TRBJ2-7 | TRBV29-1 | CSVAGSTDTRLSYEQYF | TGCAGCGTTGCGGGATCGACCGACACGCGACTATCCTACGAGCAGTACTTC
- | - | TRBJ1-1 | TRBV20-1 | CSASKVDTEAFF | TGCAGTGCTAGTAAGGTGGACACTGAAGCTTTCTTT
- | once | TRBJ1-3 | TRBV7-3 | CASSKVDSHPGNTIYF | TGTGCCAGCAGCAAAGTAGACAGCCACCCTGGAAACACCATATATTTT
TRBD2 | many | TRBJ2-5 | TRBV6-4 | CASSPGLAGRETQYF | TGTGCCAGCAGTCCCGGACTAGCGGGTAGGGAGACCCAGTACTTC
TRBD2 | - | TRBJ2-7 | TRBV10-3 | CAISDGSGSRYEQYF | TGTGCCATCAGTGACGGTAGCGGGAGCCGATACGAGCAGTACTTC
TRBD2 | many | TRBJ2-7 | TRBV13 | CASSRRLADYEQYF | TGTGCCAGCAGCCGTCGACTAGCAGACTACGAGCAGTACTTC
TRBD1 | - | TRBJ2-3 | TRBV7-9 | CASSLGTGHTDTLYF | TGTGCCAGCAGCTTAGGGACAGGGCACACGGATACGCTGTATTTT
TRBD2 | - | TRBJ2-3 | TRBV6-4 | CASSDGRGGSDTQYF | TGTGCCAGCAGTGACGGGCGGGGGGGTTCAGATACGCAGTATTTT
- | many | TRBJ1-2 | TRBV9 | CASSSKGVGGYTF | TGTGCCAGCAGCTCAAAGGGGGTCGGTGGCTACACCTTC
- | - | TRBJ1-2 | TRBV2 | CASSLEGKRDGYTF | TGTGCCAGCAGTTTAGAGGGCAAAAGAGATGGCTACACCTTC
- | few | TRBJ2-5 | TRBV24-1 | CATSEGIRQYF | TGTGCCACCAGTGAAGGGATCCGACAGTACTTC
- | - | TRBJ1-1 | TRBV15 | CATSREGDTEAFF | TGTGCCACCAGCAGGGAGGGAGACACTGAAGCTTTCTTT